This T cell receptor beta chain appears in the sequencing data of a study of shared clonotypes between healthy human individuals. About the research overall: A couple of women and a few men aged 18 to 49 made up the donors.

CD4+ cells were split into CD45RA+ naive and CD45RA-negative memory subsets. This CDR3 contains 16 residues. V dropped 9 bases and J dropped 0 bases, with 15 bases sitting between them. Germline CDR1 is LNHDA and CDR2 is SQIVND (reference sequence). Generated by immunoSEQ multiplex PCR, the TCRdb table keeps only in-frame clones and is missing some. The sample lists a few million clones; roughly 93% were seen once. The sample taken for sequencing was naive CD4+ T cells from PBMCs. Noted subset: CD45RA+ positively selected. The genes are TRBV19 and TRBJ2-6; D remains ambiguous. This receptor was identified in a man between 18 and 29 years old in good health. Some clones in this sample may be carry-over from other donors' samples. The CDR3 protein is CASRDPSSSGANVLTF. The CDR3 DNA follows: TGTGCCAGCCGTGACCCTTCCTCCTCTGGGGCCAACGTCCTGACTTTC.